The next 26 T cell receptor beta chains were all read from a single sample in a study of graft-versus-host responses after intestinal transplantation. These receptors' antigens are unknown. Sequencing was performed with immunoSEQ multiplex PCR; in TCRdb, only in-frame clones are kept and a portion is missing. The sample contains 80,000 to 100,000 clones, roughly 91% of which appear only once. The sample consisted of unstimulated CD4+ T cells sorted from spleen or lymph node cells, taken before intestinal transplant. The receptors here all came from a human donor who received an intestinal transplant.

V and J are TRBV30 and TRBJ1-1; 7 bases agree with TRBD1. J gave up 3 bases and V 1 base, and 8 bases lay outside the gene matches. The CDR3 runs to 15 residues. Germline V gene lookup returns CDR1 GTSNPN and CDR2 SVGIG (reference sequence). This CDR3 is CAWSAFTGVDTEAFF. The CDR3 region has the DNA TGTGCCTGGAGTGCCTTTACAGGGGTGGACACTGAAGCTTTCTTT.

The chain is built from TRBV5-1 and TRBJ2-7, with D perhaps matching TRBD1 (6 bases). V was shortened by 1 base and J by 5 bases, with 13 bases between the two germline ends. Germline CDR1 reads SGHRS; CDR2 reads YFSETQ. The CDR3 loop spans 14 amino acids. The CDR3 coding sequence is TGCGCCAGCAGCTTGAACAGGGTCCCCGACGAGCAGTACTTC. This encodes CASSLNRVPDEQYF.

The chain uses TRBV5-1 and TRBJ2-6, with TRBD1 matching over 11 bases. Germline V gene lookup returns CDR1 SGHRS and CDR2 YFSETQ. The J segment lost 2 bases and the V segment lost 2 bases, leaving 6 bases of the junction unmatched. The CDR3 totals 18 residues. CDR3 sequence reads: CASSLPGTGGAGANVLTF. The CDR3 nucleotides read TGCGCCAGCAGCTTACCCGGGACAGGGGGTGCTGGGGCCAACGTCCTGACTTTC.

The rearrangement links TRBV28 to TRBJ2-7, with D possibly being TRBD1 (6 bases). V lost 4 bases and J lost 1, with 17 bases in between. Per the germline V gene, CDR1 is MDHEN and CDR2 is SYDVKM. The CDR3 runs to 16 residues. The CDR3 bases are TGTGCCAGCAGTTCGCTGAAACAGACAGGTTCCTACGAGCAGTACTTC. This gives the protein CASSSLKQTGSYEQYF.

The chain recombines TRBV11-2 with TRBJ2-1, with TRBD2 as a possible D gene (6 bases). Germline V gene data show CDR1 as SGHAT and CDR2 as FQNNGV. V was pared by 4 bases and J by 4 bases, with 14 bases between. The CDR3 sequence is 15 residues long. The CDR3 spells CASSWVSGFYNEQFF. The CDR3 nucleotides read TGTGCCAGCAGCTGGGTGAGCGGGTTTTACAATGAGCAGTTCTTC.

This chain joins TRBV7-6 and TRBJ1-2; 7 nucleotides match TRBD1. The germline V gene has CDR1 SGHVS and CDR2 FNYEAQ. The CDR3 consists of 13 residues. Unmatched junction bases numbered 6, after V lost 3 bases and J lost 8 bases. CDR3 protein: CASSLKQGSGYTF. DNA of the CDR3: TGTGCCAGCAGCTTGAAACAGGGGTCCGGCTACACCTTC.

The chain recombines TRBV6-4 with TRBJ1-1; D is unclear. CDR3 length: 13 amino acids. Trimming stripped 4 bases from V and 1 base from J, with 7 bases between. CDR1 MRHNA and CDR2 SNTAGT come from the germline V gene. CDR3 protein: CASSASGNTEAFF. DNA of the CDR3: TGTGCCAGCAGTGCCAGCGGGAACACTGAAGCTTTCTTT.

The CDR3 here is CASSLFRGAGSRSQETQYF. CDR3 DNA sequence: TGCGCCAGCAGCTTGTTTCGGGGCGCGGGGAGCCGCTCCCAAGAGACCCAGTACTTC. This chain joins TRBV5-1 and TRBJ2-5; D is possibly TRBD2 (6 bases). The V end was cut by 1 base, the J end by 1 base, with 23 bases between. Per the germline V gene, CDR1 is SGHRS and CDR2 is YFSETQ. The CDR3 contains 19 residues.

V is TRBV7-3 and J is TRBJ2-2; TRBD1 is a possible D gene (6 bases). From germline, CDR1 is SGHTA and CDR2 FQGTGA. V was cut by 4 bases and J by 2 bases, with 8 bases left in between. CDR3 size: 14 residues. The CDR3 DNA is TGTGCCAGCAGCTCGGGACATAACACCGGGGAGCTGTTTTTT. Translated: CASSSGHNTGELFF.

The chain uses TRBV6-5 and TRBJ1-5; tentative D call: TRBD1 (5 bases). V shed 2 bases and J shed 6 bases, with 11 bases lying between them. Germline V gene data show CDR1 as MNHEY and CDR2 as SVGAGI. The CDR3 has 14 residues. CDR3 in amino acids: CASSYRQGGQPQHF. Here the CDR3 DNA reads TGTGCCAGCAGTTACCGGCAGGGAGGTCAGCCCCAGCATTTT.

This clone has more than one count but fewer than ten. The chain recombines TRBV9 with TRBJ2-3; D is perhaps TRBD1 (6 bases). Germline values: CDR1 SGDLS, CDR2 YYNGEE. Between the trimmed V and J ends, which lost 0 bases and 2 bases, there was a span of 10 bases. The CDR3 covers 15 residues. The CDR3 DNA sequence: TGTGCCAGCAGCGTAGGGGGGCTCAACACAGATACGCAGTATTTT. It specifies CASSVGGLNTDTQYF.

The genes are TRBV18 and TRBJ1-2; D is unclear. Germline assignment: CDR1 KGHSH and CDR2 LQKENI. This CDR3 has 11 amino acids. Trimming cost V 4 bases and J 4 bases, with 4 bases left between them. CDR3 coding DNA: TGTGCCAGCTCACACAGCTATGGCTACACCTTC. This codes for CASSHSYGYTF.

CDR3 sequence reads: CSAGQTYEQYF. As DNA, the CDR3 is TGCAGTGCTGGACAGACCTACGAGCAGTACTTC. This chain uses TRBV20-1 with TRBJ2-7, with a weak D call TRBD1 (6 bases). The CDR3 is 11 residues long. CDR1 and CDR2 from the germline V gene are DFQATT and SNEGSKA (reference sequence). Between the trimmed V and J ends, which lost 5 bases and 2 bases, there was a span of 7 bases.

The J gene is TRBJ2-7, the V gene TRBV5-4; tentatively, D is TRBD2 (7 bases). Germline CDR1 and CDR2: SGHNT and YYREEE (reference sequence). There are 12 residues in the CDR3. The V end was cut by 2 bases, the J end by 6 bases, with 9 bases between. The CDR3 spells CASSFGGREQYF. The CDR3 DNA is TGTGCCAGCAGCTTCGGGGGGCGCGAGCAGTACTTC.

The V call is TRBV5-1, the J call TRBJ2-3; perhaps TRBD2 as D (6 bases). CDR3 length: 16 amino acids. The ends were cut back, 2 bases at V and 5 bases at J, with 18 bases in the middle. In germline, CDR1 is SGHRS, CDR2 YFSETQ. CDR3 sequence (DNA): TGCGCCAGCAGCTTCCTTAGCGGTCCTGCGGGAGATACGCAGTATTTT. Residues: CASSFLSGPAGDTQYF.

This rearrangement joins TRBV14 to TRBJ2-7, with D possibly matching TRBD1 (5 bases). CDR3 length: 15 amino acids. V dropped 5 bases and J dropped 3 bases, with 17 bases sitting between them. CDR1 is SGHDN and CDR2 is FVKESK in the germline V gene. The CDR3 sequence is CASSRGSEPGYEQYF. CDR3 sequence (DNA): TGTGCCAGCAGCAGGGGATCGGAACCAGGCTACGAGCAGTACTTC.

CDR3 protein: CASTGQGDGYTF. The CDR3 nucleotides read TGTGCCAGCACGGGACAGGGGGATGGCTACACCTTC. The V call is TRBV5-4, the J call TRBJ1-2, with 11 bases lining up with TRBD1. Unmatched junction bases numbered 1, after V lost 6 bases and J lost 6 bases. This CDR3 spans 12 amino acids. CDR1 and CDR2 (germline): SGHNT, YYREEE (reference sequence).

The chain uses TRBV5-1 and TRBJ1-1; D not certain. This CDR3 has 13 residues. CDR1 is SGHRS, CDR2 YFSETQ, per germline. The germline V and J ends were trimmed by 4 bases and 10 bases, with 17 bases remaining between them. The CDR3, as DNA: TGCGCCAGCAGCCCTCGGGGAGGCCCTGGAGCTTTCTTT. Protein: CASSPRGGPGAFF.

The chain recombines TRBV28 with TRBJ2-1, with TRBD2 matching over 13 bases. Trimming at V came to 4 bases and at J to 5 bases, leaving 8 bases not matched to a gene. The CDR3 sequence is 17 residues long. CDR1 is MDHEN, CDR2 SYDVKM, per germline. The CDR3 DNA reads TGTGCCAGCAGTTCCTGGACTAGCGGGAGTCGCGACAATGAGCAGTTCTTC. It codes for CASSSWTSGSRDNEQFF. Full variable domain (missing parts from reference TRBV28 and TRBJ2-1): DVKVTQSSRYLVKRTGEKVFLECVQDMDHENMFWYRQDPGLGLRLIYFSYDVKMKEKGDIPEGYSVSREKKERFSLILESASTNQTSMYLCASSSWTSGSRDNEQFFGPGTRLTVL.

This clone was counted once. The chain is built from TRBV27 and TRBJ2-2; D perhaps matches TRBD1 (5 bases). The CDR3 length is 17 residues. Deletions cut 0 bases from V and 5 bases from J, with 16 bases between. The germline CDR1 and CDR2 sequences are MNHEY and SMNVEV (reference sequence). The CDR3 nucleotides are TGTGCCAGCAGTTTATCGACTTGGTCAGGGCGGACCGGGGAGCTGTTTTTT. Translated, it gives CASSLSTWSGRTGELFF.

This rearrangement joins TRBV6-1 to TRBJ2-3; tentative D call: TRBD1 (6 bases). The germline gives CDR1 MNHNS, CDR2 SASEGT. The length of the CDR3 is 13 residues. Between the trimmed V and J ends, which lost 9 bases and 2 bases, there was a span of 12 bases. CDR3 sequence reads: CASQGQPTDTQYF. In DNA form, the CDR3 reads TGTGCCAGTCAAGGACAGCCCACAGATACGCAGTATTTT.

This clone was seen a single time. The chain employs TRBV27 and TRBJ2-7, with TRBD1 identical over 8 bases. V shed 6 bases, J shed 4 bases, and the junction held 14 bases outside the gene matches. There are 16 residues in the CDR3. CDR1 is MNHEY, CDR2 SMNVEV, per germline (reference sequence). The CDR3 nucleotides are TGTGCCAGCAGGATAGGATGGGCAGGGGGCGGGTACGAGCAGTACTTC. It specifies CASRIGWAGGGYEQYF.

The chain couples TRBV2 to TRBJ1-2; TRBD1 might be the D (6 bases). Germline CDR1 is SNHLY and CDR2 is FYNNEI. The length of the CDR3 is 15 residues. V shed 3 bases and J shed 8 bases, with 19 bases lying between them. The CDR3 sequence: CASSEIGRGNWGYTF. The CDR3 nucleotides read TGTGCCAGCAGTGAGATCGGCAGGGGCAACTGGGGCTACACCTTC.

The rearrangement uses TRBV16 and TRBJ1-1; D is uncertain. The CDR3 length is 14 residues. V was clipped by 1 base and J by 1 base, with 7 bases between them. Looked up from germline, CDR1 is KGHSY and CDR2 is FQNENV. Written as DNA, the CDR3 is TGTGCCAGCAGCCAATTGCCGGGGAACACTGAAGCTTTCTTT. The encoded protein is CASSQLPGNTEAFF.

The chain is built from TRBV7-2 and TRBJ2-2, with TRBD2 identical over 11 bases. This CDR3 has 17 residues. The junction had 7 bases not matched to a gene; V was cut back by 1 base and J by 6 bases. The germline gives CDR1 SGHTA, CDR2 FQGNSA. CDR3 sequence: CASSLDASGRRAGELFF. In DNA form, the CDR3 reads TGTGCCAGCAGCTTAGACGCTAGCGGGAGGAGGGCCGGGGAGCTGTTTTTT.

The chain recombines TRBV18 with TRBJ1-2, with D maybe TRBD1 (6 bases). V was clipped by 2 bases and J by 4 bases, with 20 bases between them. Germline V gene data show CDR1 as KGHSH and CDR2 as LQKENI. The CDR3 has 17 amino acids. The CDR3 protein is CASSPTGTGGGGYGYTF. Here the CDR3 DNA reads TGTGCCAGCTCACCAACAGGGACGGGAGGCGGAGGCTATGGCTACACCTTC.